The 22 T cell receptor beta chains presented below share a single source sample, sequenced in a study of T cell responses to AZD1222 COVID-19 vaccine. TCRdb keeps only in-frame clones here, not all; method: immunoSEQ multiplex PCR. The table has 82,000 or so clones, 85% to 95% seen once. The source material was peripheral blood, sampled on day 0 of AZD1222 vaccination. These receptor sequences come from an adult in good health.

This clone was detected once. The gene calls are TRBV18 and TRBJ1-5; 7 bases are a match to TRBD1. J was trimmed by 4 bases and V by 5 bases; bases with no gene match: 2. Per the germline V gene, CDR1 is KGHSH and CDR2 is LQKENI. The CDR3 has 13 amino acids. CDR3 nucleotide sequence: TGTGCCAGCTCAGAGGACAGGAATCAGCCCCAGCATTTT. This sequence encodes CASSEDRNQPQHF.

This chain links TRBV5-1 with TRBJ1-1; the D is unclear. Trimming shortened V by 6 bases and J by 3 bases, and 15 bases separated the two germline ends. Germline V gives CDR1 SGHRS, CDR2 YFSETQ. CDR3 length: 14 amino acids. CDR3 amino acids: CASKESGSDTEAFF. DNA for the CDR3: TGCGCCAGCAAGGAATCCGGCTCCGACACTGAAGCTTTCTTT.

The V call is TRBV7-2, the J call TRBJ2-3; 10 nucleotides agree with TRBD2. V shed 1 base and J 2 bases; nucleotides not matched to a gene: 6. CDR3 length: 17 residues. Germline lookup yields CDR1 SGHTA and CDR2 FQGNSA. CDR3 in amino acids: CASSLVSSGGATDTQYF. The DNA of the CDR3 is TGTGCCAGCAGCTTAGTGTCTAGCGGGGGTGCCACAGATACGCAGTATTTT.

The rearrangement joins TRBV5-1 to TRBJ2-1; 9 bases agree with TRBD2. This CDR3 is 16 amino acids long. Losses at the gene ends were 0 bases for V and 3 bases for J; bases not matched to a gene: 4. CDR1 and CDR2 from the germline V gene are SGHRS and YFSETQ. DNA for the CDR3: TGCGCCAGCAGCTTGGGTCGTAGCGGGGGCTACAATGAGCAGTTCTTC. This gives the protein CASSLGRSGGYNEQFF.

The chain recombines TRBV7-9 with TRBJ2-1; D gene ambiguous. This CDR3 has 14 residues. V was shortened by 4 bases and J by 12 bases, with 19 bases between the two germline ends. The V gene's germline CDR1 is SEHNR and CDR2 FQNEAQ (reference sequence). This chain's CDR3 is CASSSLLLSPGQFF. DNA of the CDR3: TGTGCCAGCAGCTCCCTCCTACTCTCCCCTGGGCAGTTCTTC.

A single count supports this clone. The chain joins TRBV11-2 to TRBJ2-3, with TRBD2 matching 7 bases. Germline CDR1 reads SGHAT; CDR2 reads FQNNGV. Trimming took 1 base from V and 2 from J; bases not matched to a gene: 3. This CDR3 region has 15 residues. The CDR3: CASSLVGGYTDTQYF. The CDR3 DNA sequence: TGTGCCAGCAGCTTAGTGGGGGGGTACACAGATACGCAGTATTTT. The full variable domain, with the rest looked up from reference TRBV11-2 and TRBJ2-3, is EAGVAQSPRYKIIEKRQSVAFWCNPISGHATLYWYQQILGQGPKLLIQFQNNGVVDDSQLPKDRFSAERLKGVDSTLKIQPAKLEDSAVYLCASSLVGGYTDTQYFGPGTRLTVL.

The genes are TRBV28 and TRBJ2-7, with 12 bases aligning to TRBD2. CDR1 and CDR2 from the germline V gene are MDHEN and SYDVKM. The CDR3 is 13 amino acids. The ends lost 8 bases at V and 2 bases at J; junction bases unmatched: 1. CDR3 nucleotide sequence: TGTGCCAGCCGGACTAGCGGGGCCTACGAGCAGTACTTC. Translated, it gives CASRTSGAYEQYF.

V is TRBV7-2 and J is TRBJ1-5; D remains unclear. The CDR3 has 13 amino acids. The germline gives CDR1 SGHTA, CDR2 FQGNSA. V dropped 5 bases and J dropped 9 bases, with 14 bases sitting between them. The DNA of the CDR3 is TGTGCCAGCAGCCTCCGCCCGGAGGGGCCCCAGCATTTT. Protein product: CASSLRPEGPQHF.

The genes are TRBV27 and TRBJ1-5; a possible D gene is TRBD1 (5 bases). CDR3 length: 15 residues. V shed 4 bases and J shed 4 bases, with 14 bases lying between them. Germline V gene lookup returns CDR1 MNHEY and CDR2 SMNVEV (reference sequence). Written as DNA, the CDR3 is TGTGCCAGCAGTTCGGGGACCCTGACGAATCAGCCCCAGCATTTT. Translated, it gives CASSSGTLTNQPQHF.

The chain couples TRBV21-1 to TRBJ1-5. TRBV21-1 is assigned pseudogene status. The CDR3 contains 18 residues. Here the CDR3 DNA reads TGTGCCAGCAGCAGAGAGAAACCCGGGACCGATAGCAATCAGCCCCAGCATTTT. Encoded protein: CASSREKPGTDSNQPQHF.

This chain links TRBV27 with TRBJ2-1; possible D gene TRBD2, 6 bases. With 3 bases removed from V and 6 bases from J, the gap between germline ends came to 6 bases. The germline CDR1 and CDR2 sequences are MNHEY and SMNVEV (reference sequence). This CDR3 spans 12 amino acids. The CDR3 DNA sequence: TGTGCCAGCAGTTTCGGGGGCAATGAGCAGTTCTTC. Amino acid sequence: CASSFGGNEQFF.

The chain uses TRBV4-1 and TRBJ2-1; 9 nucleotides line up with TRBD2. The CDR3 sequence is 13 residues long. Germline CDR1 reads MGHRA; CDR2 reads YSYEKL. V shed 7 bases, J shed 8 bases, and the junction held 6 bases outside the gene matches. The CDR3 is CASKGLANHEQFF. The CDR3 DNA follows: TGCGCCAGCAAGGGACTAGCTAACCATGAGCAGTTCTTC.

CDR3 residues: CASSLEGPRHEQYF. The CDR3 nucleotides read TGTGCCAGCAGCTTAGAGGGGCCTAGGCACGAGCAGTACTTC. V is TRBV7-2 and J is TRBJ2-7, with a possible D match to TRBD1 (5 bases). Germline loops: CDR1 SGHTA, CDR2 FQGNSA. V dropped 1 base and J dropped 5 bases, with 12 bases sitting between them. This CDR3 has 14 amino acids. Full variable domain (missing parts from reference TRBV7-2 and TRBJ2-7): GAGVSQSPSNKVTEKGKDVELRCDPISGHTALYWYRQSLGQGLEFLIYFQGNSAPDKSGLPSDRFSAERTGGSVSTLTIQRTQQEDSAVYLCASSLEGPRHEQYFGPGTRLTVT.

The rearrangement uses TRBV24-1 and TRBJ1-5; no clear D. The length of the CDR3 is 16 residues. V was trimmed by 2 bases and J by 0 bases, leaving 10 bases between them. Germline loops: CDR1 KGHDR, CDR2 SFDVKD. Here the CDR3 reads CATSDSASYSNQPQHF. CDR3 DNA sequence: TGTGCCACCAGTGATTCAGCCTCTTATAGCAATCAGCCCCAGCATTTT.

This chain joins TRBV5-1 and TRBJ2-7; 7 bases align to TRBD2. Germline V CDR1 and CDR2: SGHRS, YFSETQ. V was pared by 7 bases and J by 0 bases, with 7 bases of the junction left unmatched. The CDR3 totals 14 residues. The CDR3 loop reads CASRPAGDSYEQYF. CDR3 coding DNA: TGCGCCAGCCGCCCCGCGGGGGACTCCTACGAGCAGTACTTC. The variable domain in full, with the rest retrieved from reference TRBV5-1 and TRBJ2-7, is KAGVTQTPRYLIKTRGQQVTLSCSPISGHRSVSWYQQTPGQGLQFLFEYFSETQRNKGNFPGRFSGRQFSNSRSEMNVSTLELGDSALYLCASRPAGDSYEQYFGPGTRLTVT.

The genes are TRBV4-1 and TRBJ2-7; TRBD1 is a possible D gene (6 bases). The CDR3 runs 19 residues. The germline V and J ends were trimmed by 1 base and 0 bases, with 22 bases remaining between them. Germline V gene sequence: CDR1 MGHRA, CDR2 YSYEKL. DNA for the CDR3: TGCGCCAGCAGCCAAGTACCTCCGGGACACCCTACCGGCTCCTACGAGCAGTACTTC. Translation: CASSQVPPGHPTGSYEQYF.

The V call is TRBV28, the J call TRBJ1-1; no reliable D call. CDR3 length equals 11 residues. Per the germline V gene, CDR1 is MDHEN and CDR2 is SYDVKM. CDR3 sequence (DNA): TGTGCTTCCGCGTTGTGGGCTGAAGCTTTCTTT. Encoded protein: CASALWAEAFF. The whole variable domain, filled in from reference TRBV28 and TRBJ1-1, reads DVKVTQSSRYLVKRTGEKVFLECVQDMDHENMFWYRQDPGLGLRLIYFSYDVKMKEKGDIPEGYSVSREKKERFSLILESASTNQTSMYLCASALWAEAFFGQGTRLTVV.

The chain has TRBV7-9 and TRBJ1-6; D is ambiguous. V lost 5 bases and J 6 bases, leaving 5 bases between the germline ends. There are 12 residues in the CDR3. Germline CDR1 and CDR2: SEHNR and FQNEAQ (reference sequence). CDR3 bases: TGTGCCAGCAGCCGAATTAATTCACCCCTCCACTTT. This encodes CASSRINSPLHF.

This chain connects TRBV5-1 to TRBJ1-4; the match to TRBD1 covers 8 bases. Trimming at V came to 2 bases and at J to 8 bases, leaving 5 bases not matched to a gene. This CDR3 comprises 14 residues. Germline V gene lookup returns CDR1 SGHRS and CDR2 YFSETQ. The CDR3 loop is CASSFSGGGEKLFF. In nucleotides, the CDR3 is TGCGCCAGCAGCTTCTCAGGGGGCGGGGAAAAACTGTTTTTT.

J is TRBJ2-7 and V is TRBV18, with no clear D. Trimming took off 1 base at V and 3 bases at J, with 7 bases between the two ends. The germline V gene has CDR1 KGHSH and CDR2 LQKENI. The CDR3 sequence is 13 residues long. CDR3 residues: CASSPLKGYEQYF. CDR3 DNA sequence: TGTGCCAGCTCACCACTCAAGGGCTACGAGCAGTACTTC.

This chain links TRBV9 with TRBJ1-1; 7 bases map to TRBD1. Germline-derived CDR1 and CDR2 are SGDLS and YYNGEE. V lost 0 bases, J lost 8 bases, and 4 bases stayed unmatched. There are 13 residues in the CDR3. This CDR3 reads CASSVGQGGEAFF. In DNA form, the CDR3 reads TGTGCCAGCAGCGTAGGACAGGGAGGAGAAGCTTTCTTT.

This chain connects TRBV9 to TRBJ2-1, with D possibly TRBD1 on 6 matching bases. Between the trimmed V and J ends, which lost 1 base and 4 bases, there was a span of 6 bases. The CDR3 spans 13 residues. Germline CDR1 and CDR2: SGDLS and YYNGEE. CDR3 region: CASSVQGYNEQFF. DNA of the CDR3: TGTGCCAGCAGCGTACAGGGGTACAATGAGCAGTTCTTC.